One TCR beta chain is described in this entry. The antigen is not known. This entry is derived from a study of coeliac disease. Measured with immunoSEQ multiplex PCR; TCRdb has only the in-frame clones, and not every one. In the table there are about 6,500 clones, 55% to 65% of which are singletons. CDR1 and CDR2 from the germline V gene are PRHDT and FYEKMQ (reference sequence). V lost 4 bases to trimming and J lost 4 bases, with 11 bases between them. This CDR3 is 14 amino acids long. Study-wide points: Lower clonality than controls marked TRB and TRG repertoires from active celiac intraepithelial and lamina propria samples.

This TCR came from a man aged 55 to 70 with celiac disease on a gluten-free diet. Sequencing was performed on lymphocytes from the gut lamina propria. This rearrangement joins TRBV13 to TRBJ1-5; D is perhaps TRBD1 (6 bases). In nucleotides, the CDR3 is TGTGCCAGCAGCTCGGGACACCTGAATCAGCCCCAGCATTTT. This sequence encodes CASSSGHLNQPQHF. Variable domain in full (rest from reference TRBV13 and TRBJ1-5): AAGVIQSPRHLIKEKRETATLKCYPIPRHDTVYWYQQGPGQDPQFLISFYEKMQSDKGSIPDRFSAQQFSDYHSELNMSSLELGDSALYFCASSSGHLNQPQHFGDGTRLSIL.